The clone carrying this T cell receptor beta chain appeared once. Seattle cases were enrolled at active infection and followed longitudinally. This record belongs to a study of blood T cell repertoires in COVID-19. Across the study: COVID-19 samples, acute and convalescent, were from the United States, Italy and Spain. PBMCs, B-cell-depleted T cells, or T cells were the source of the cDNA or gDNA that made up the material.

Profiled with immunoSEQ multiplex PCR; TCRdb holds only in-frame clones, not every one. The data contain about 410,000 clones, around nine tenths of them seen just once; the ten biggest clones take up roughly 1.6%. The sequence derives from a woman aged 40 to 50 with COVID-19, enrolled during active disease. The sample consisted of peripheral blood.

CDR3 nucleotide sequence: TGTGCCAGCAGTTTACAATCGCTAGCGGGAGTTGAGCAGTTCTTC. It codes for CASSLQSLAGVEQFF. This rearrangement joins TRBV27 to TRBJ2-1; 10 nucleotides match TRBD2. The CDR3 is 15 amino acids. CDR1 is MNHEY, CDR2 SMNVEV, per germline (reference sequence). With 2 bases clipped from V and 9 bases from J, the junction kept 7 bases outside the gene matches.